The source of this T cell receptor (beta chain) is a study of cytomegalovirus exposure and HLA in healthy donors. General observations from the study: Overall, approximately 150 TCR beta chains were annotated as cytomegalovirus-associated.

The assay was immunoSEQ multiplex PCR, and TCRdb's table has in-frame clones only and misses some. This table has approximately 90,000 clones, roughly 97% appearing once. About this clone: What it binds is not known.

The germline V gene has CDR1 MGHRA and CDR2 YSYEKL. The CDR3 spans 16 residues. V was trimmed by 3 bases and J by 7 bases, leaving 19 bases between them. The sample comprised PBMCs. The V call is TRBV4-1, the J call TRBJ2-1; D is perhaps TRBD2 (5 bases). This TCR was recovered from a young man in good health and CMV-seronegative. The CDR3 DNA reads as TGCGCCAGCAGCCAGGGAGTGAGGGCACTGCCTAATGAGCAGTTCTTC. The encoded protein is CASSQGVRALPNEQFF.